Following are 8 T cell receptor beta chains from one sample sequenced in a study of T cell responses to AZD1222 COVID-19 vaccine (dated by TCRdb to the early 2020s). What the time point label conveys for this sample: baseline before first vaccination. Libraries were constructed by the immunoSEQ multiplex PCR assay. TCRdb took this table from immuneACCESS and kept in-frame rearrangements with V and J called. Such tables lack part of the clones; where checked against another copy, unresolved V genes explain under half of the gap, and the rest is unexplained. The sample table records some 150,000 clones; about 91% of these occur just once. Less than 15% of the sample belongs to the ten largest clones. The source was peripheral blood, collected on day 0 of AZD1222 vaccination. The receptors here all came from an adult in good health.

V is TRBV10-3 and J is TRBJ1-4, with a possible D match to TRBD1 (6 bases). CDR1 and CDR2 (germline): ENHRY, SYGVKD. The CDR3 covers 18 residues. V shed 2 bases and J shed 13 bases, with 29 bases lying between them. The CDR3 sequence is CAISERVLVGQAQLGLFF. The CDR3 nucleotides are TGTGCCATCAGTGAGAGGGTTCTGGTGGGACAAGCACAACTTGGACTGTTTTTT.

This chain connects TRBV7-2 to TRBJ2-2, with D hard to call. The V gene lost 5 bases and the J gene lost 2 bases, with 9 bases spanning the gap. Germline loops: CDR1 SGHTA, CDR2 FQGNSA. The CDR3 sequence is 14 residues long. CDR3 bases: TGTGCCAGCAGCGCCTATAAAAACACCGGGGAGCTGTTTTTT. It yields the protein CASSAYKNTGELFF. The whole variable domain, filled in from reference TRBV7-2 and TRBJ2-2, reads GAGVSQSPSNKVTEKGKDVELRCDPISGHTALYWYRQSLGQGLEFLIYFQGNSAPDKSGLPSDRFSAERTGGSVSTLTIQRTQQEDSAVYLCASSAYKNTGELFFGEGSRLTVL.

The rearrangement links TRBV6-5 to TRBJ2-2, with a possible D match to TRBD1 (5 bases). Trimming stripped 6 bases from V and 7 bases from J, with 15 bases between. The length of the CDR3 is 14 residues. Germline-derived CDR1 and CDR2 are MNHEY and SVGAGI. CDR3 sequence: CASRNAGLSGELFF. As DNA, the CDR3 is TGTGCCAGCAGAAACGCAGGGCTTAGCGGGGAGCTGTTTTTT.

The chain is built from TRBV28 and TRBJ2-7; TRBD2 might be the D (5 bases). The CDR3 is 15 amino acids. Germline CDR1 reads MDHEN; CDR2 reads SYDVKM. Deletions cut 6 bases from V and 1 base from J, with 16 bases between. The CDR3 sequence is CASRGSGVGSYEQYF. The CDR3 bases are TGTGCCAGCAGAGGCAGCGGTGTCGGGTCCTACGAGCAGTACTTC.

CDR3 sequence reads: CASSPPEGAGGANVLTF. Written as DNA, the CDR3 is TGTGCCAGCAGCCCCCCGGAGGGGGCAGGTGGGGCCAACGTCCTGACTTTC. The rearrangement joins TRBV2 to TRBJ2-6; possibly TRBD1 for D (7 bases). The CDR3 sequence is 17 residues long. The ends were cut back, 6 bases at V and 3 bases at J, with 18 bases in the middle. Germline values: CDR1 SNHLY, CDR2 FYNNEI. The whole variable domain, filled in from reference TRBV2 and TRBJ2-6, reads EPEVTQTPSHQVTQMGQEVILRCVPISNHLYFYWYRQILGQKVEFLVSFYNNEISEKSEIFDDQFSVERPDGSNFTLKIRSTKLEDSAMYFCASSPPEGAGGANVLTFGAGSRLTVL.

The chain recombines TRBV30 with TRBJ1-2; D is unclear. The V end lost 4 bases, the J end lost 4 bases, and 10 bases lay between the germline ends. The CDR3 extends over 12 amino acids. Germline loops: CDR1 GTSNPN, CDR2 SVGIG (reference sequence). The CDR3 protein is CAWKERAYGYTF. Written as DNA, the CDR3 is TGTGCCTGGAAGGAGCGGGCCTATGGCTACACCTTC.

CDR3 sequence reads: CASAGPNTEAFF. Written as DNA, the CDR3 is TGTGCCAGCGCGGGCCCTAACACTGAAGCTTTCTTT. The rearrangement links TRBV6-6 to TRBJ1-1; no definite D call. Trimming took 8 bases from V and 2 from J, leaving 9 bases between them. This CDR3 comprises 12 residues. The germline V gene encodes CDR1 MNHNY and CDR2 SVGAGI (reference sequence).

The V call is TRBV7-8, the J call TRBJ1-1, with no clear D. Looked up from germline, CDR1 is SGHVS and CDR2 is FQNEAQ. The CDR3 covers 14 residues. Trimming took off 1 base at V and 2 bases at J, with 8 bases between the two ends. The DNA for the CDR3 is TGTGCCAGCAGCTTAGGGAGACAAAACACTGAAGCTTTCTTT. Encoded protein: CASSLGRQNTEAFF.